The clone carrying this T cell receptor (beta chain) was counted only a few times. This specimen belongs to a study of response to subunit inactivated influenza vaccine. Using its own MiXCR run on the RT-PCR reads, TCRdb lists one record per CDR3 protein. The sample includes hundreds of thousands of distinct CDR3 sequences, about a fifth of them seen just once. The V segment lost 3 bases and the J segment 5 bases; nucleotides outside the gene matches: 4. This CDR3 has 14 amino acids. Germline V gene data show CDR1 as SQVTM and CDR2 as ANQGSEA. The chain carries TRBV29-1 and TRBJ2-1; 10 positions agree with TRBD2. The receptor's source is a middle-aged man who received an inactivated influenza vaccine. The sample here was PBMCs from blood, taken around 5 days after vaccination. CDR3 DNA: TGCAGCGTTGAGGGACTAGCGCGCAACAATGAGCAGTTCTTC. Translation: CSVEGLARNNEQFF.